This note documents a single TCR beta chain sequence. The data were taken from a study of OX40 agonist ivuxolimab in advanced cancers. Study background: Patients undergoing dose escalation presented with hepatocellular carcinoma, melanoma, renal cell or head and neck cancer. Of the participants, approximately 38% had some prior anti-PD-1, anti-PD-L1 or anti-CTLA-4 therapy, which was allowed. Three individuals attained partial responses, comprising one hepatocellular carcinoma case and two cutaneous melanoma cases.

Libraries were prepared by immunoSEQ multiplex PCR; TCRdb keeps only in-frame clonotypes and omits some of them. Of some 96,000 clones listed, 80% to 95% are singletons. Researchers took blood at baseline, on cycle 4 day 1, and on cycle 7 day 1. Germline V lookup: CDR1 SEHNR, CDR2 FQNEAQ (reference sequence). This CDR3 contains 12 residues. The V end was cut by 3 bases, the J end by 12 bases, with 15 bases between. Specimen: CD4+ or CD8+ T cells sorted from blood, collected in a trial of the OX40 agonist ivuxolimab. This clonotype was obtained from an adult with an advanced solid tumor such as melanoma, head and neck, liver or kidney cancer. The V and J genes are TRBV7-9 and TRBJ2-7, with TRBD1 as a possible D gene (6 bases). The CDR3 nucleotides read TGTGCCAGCAGCTTTCCTAAGGACAGTTTGTACTTC. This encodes CASSFPKDSLYF.